A single sample is the source of the 23 T cell receptor beta chains below, sequenced in a study of blood T cell repertoires in COVID-19. Data came from immunoSEQ multiplex PCR; TCRdb stores just in-frame clones and leaves some out. The profile shows tens of thousands of clones, more than 85% of them singletons. Sequenced input: peripheral blood. These TCRs come from a human donor with active COVID-19. The donor label of this sample is uncertain.

The chain joins TRBV18 to TRBJ2-7; D is unclear. CDR1 is KGHSH and CDR2 is LQKENI in the germline V gene. The CDR3 sequence is 14 residues long. Deletions cut 2 bases from V and 7 bases from J, with 15 bases between. CDR3 sequence (DNA): TGTGCCAGCTCACCAAACCCCCTTTCCGCGGAGCAGTACTTC. Amino acid sequence: CASSPNPLSAEQYF.

This rearrangement joins TRBV28 to TRBJ2-5, with 8 bases identical to TRBD2. The CDR3 totals 15 residues. Germline V gene lookup returns CDR1 MDHEN and CDR2 SYDVKM. Germline trimming cut 3 bases from V and 5 bases from J; bases unmatched to any gene: 8. The CDR3 DNA sequence: TGTGCCAGCAGTTTTTTCCGGGAGGGCCTGGAGACCCAGTACTTC. Translated: CASSFFREGLETQYF.

The V gene is TRBV24-1, the J gene TRBJ1-3, with D uncertain. CDR1 KGHDR and CDR2 SFDVKD come from the germline V gene. V was trimmed by 9 bases and J by 4 bases, leaving 12 bases between them. This CDR3 is 13 amino acids long. CDR3 nucleotides: TGTGCCACCGCGCCCTCTGCGGGAAACACCATATATTTT. This gives the protein CATAPSAGNTIYF.

As for this clone: Relative to the germline gene, one junction end is altered; a read error may explain this. V is TRBV20-1 and J is TRBJ1-5, with D unresolved. The CDR3 consists of 10 residues. The germline CDR1 and CDR2 sequences are DFQATT and SNEGSKA (reference sequence). CDR3 coding DNA: TGCAGTGATAGCGATCAGCCCCAGCATTTT. Residues: CSDSDQPQHF.

V usage is TRBV3-1 (or the pseudogene TRBV3-2) and J usage is TRBJ2-1, with D tentatively TRBD1 (6 bases). The CDR3 has 12 residues. Germline loops: CDR1 LGHDT, CDR2 YNNKEL (reference sequence). V was clipped by 1 base and J by 12 bases, with 10 bases between them. CDR3 nucleotide sequence: TGTGCCAGCAGCCAAGGAACAGGGCGGCAGTTCTTC. It codes for CASSQGTGRQFF.

DNA of the CDR3: TGTGCCACCAGCCGTAGACTCGAAGAGACCCAGTACTTC. Residues: CATSRRLEETQYF. V usage is TRBV15 and J usage is TRBJ2-5; D is undetermined. The CDR3 is 13 residues long. CDR1 is LNHNV and CDR2 is YYDKDF in the germline V gene (reference sequence). V lost 5 bases to trimming and J lost 3 bases, with 10 bases between them.

Comment on this clone: A junction boundary mismatches the germline segment, possibly from a read error. This specimen includes other DNA sequences encoding the same CDR3. The CDR3 sequence: CSVLAGTGGSYEQYF. The CDR3, as DNA: TGTAGCGTATTGGCCGGGACAGGGGGCTCCTACGAGCAGTACTTC. The chain recombines TRBV29-1 with TRBJ2-7; 11 bases line up with TRBD1. CDR1 is SQVTM, CDR2 ANQGSEA, per germline. This CDR3 comprises 15 residues.

The rearrangement joins TRBV25-1 to TRBJ2-7, with a possible D match to TRBD2 (6 bases). The length of the CDR3 is 15 residues. The V end was cut by 4 bases, the J end by 5 bases, with 18 bases between. Germline-derived CDR1 and CDR2 are MGHDK and SYGVNS. CDR3 in amino acids: CASSVAGPPGDEQYF. In DNA form, the CDR3 reads TGTGCCAGCAGTGTCGCCGGGCCCCCGGGGGACGAGCAGTACTTC.

The V gene is TRBV2, the J gene TRBJ2-1; 12 bases are a match to TRBD2. J gave up 5 bases and V 2 bases, and 4 bases lay outside the gene matches. The germline CDR1 and CDR2 sequences are SNHLY and FYNNEI. The CDR3 is 16 residues long. CDR3 sequence (DNA): TGTGCCAGCAGTGAAATGGGACTAGCGGGTCACAATGAGCAGTTCTTC. This sequence encodes CASSEMGLAGHNEQFF.

This sequence joins TRBV7-6 and TRBJ2-3; tentatively, D is TRBD2 (6 bases). The CDR3 loop spans 15 amino acids. The ends were cut back, 2 bases at V and 0 bases at J, with 9 bases in the middle. CDR1 and CDR2 from the germline V gene are SGHVS and FNYEAQ. CDR3 loop: CASSLSGHSTDTQYF. The DNA of the CDR3 is TGTGCCAGCAGCTTAAGCGGGCATAGCACAGATACGCAGTATTTT.

This rearrangement joins TRBV29-1 to TRBJ2-5; D might be TRBD1 (6 bases). The CDR3 covers 13 residues. CDR1 is SQVTM, CDR2 ANQGSEA, per germline. Deletions cut 6 bases from V and 1 base from J, with 12 bases between. Written as DNA, the CDR3 is TGCAGCGTAACCGGACAGATCCAAGAGACCCAGTACTTC. Encoded protein: CSVTGQIQETQYF.

This clone appeared a single time. J is TRBJ2-3 and V is TRBV9; 7 bases are a match to TRBD1. CDR3 length: 15 residues. J was trimmed by 8 bases and V by 3 bases; bases with no gene match: 12. Looked up from germline, CDR1 is SGDLS and CDR2 is YYNGEE. The CDR3, as DNA: TGTGCCAGCAGCGAAAAGGGGGCCATTTATGGTACGCAGTATTTT. Its protein is CASSEKGAIYGTQYF.

The chain links TRBV6-5 to TRBJ2-6; weak D call: TRBD2 (6 bases). The CDR3 runs 14 residues. The germline gives CDR1 MNHEY, CDR2 SVGAGI. Between the trimmed V and J ends, which lost 11 bases and 2 bases, there was a span of 13 bases. CDR3 sequence reads: CAARRGAGANVLTF. CDR3 in DNA: TGTGCCGCCCGGCGGGGCGCTGGGGCCAACGTCCTGACTTTC.

The chain links TRBV6-6 to TRBJ2-7; 7 bases agree with TRBD2. Looked up from germline, CDR1 is MNHNY and CDR2 is SVGAGI (reference sequence). V trimming: 7 bases; J trimming: 2 bases; junction bases outside the gene matches: 8. The CDR3 length is 14 residues. This CDR3 is CASTITSGAYEQYF. The DNA of the CDR3 is TGTGCCAGCACGATTACCAGCGGGGCCTACGAGCAGTACTTC.

The chain uses TRBV7-9 and TRBJ2-2; TRBD2 agrees at 11 bases. The CDR3 has 17 residues. V lost 5 bases to trimming and J lost 5 bases; unmatched junction nucleotides: 10. Looked up from germline, CDR1 is SEHNR and CDR2 is FQNEAQ (reference sequence). CDR3 in amino acids: CASSLRATSGATGELFF. CDR3 coding DNA: TGTGCCAGCAGCCTCCGCGCGACTAGCGGGGCGACCGGGGAGCTGTTTTTT.

This clone appeared a single time. The V call is TRBV5-1, the J call TRBJ2-5; 8 bases match TRBD1. V lost 4 bases to trimming and J lost 3 bases; unmatched junction nucleotides: 5. The CDR3 contains 14 residues. CDR1 and CDR2 from the germline V gene are SGHRS and YFSETQ. CDR3 sequence: CASSLWTGKETQYF. The CDR3 DNA reads as TGCGCCAGCAGCCTGTGGACAGGGAAAGAGACCCAGTACTTC.

The chain couples TRBV19 to TRBJ2-3; 7 positions agree with TRBD2. This CDR3 comprises 17 residues. The V and J ends lost 3 bases and 5 bases, in that order; junction bases with no gene match: 14. Germline CDR1 LNHDA, CDR2 SQIVND (reference sequence). CDR3 nucleotide sequence: TGTGCCAGTAGTATTACGGGAGGCACCTCGAAAGGAGATACGCAGTATTTT. It translates to CASSITGGTSKGDTQYF.

The chain joins TRBV5-1 to TRBJ2-1; 8 nucleotides line up with TRBD2. This CDR3 spans 16 amino acids. The germline V gene encodes CDR1 SGHRS and CDR2 YFSETQ. V gave up 0 bases and J gave up 7 bases; unmatched junction bases: 9. CDR3 coding DNA: TGCGCCAGCAGCTTGGAGGTCGGGGGGGCCTTGAATGAGCAGTTCTTC. Protein: CASSLEVGGALNEQFF.

The rearrangement uses TRBV6-2 or TRBV6-3 and TRBJ2-6; TRBD2 aligns across 12 bases. CDR3 length: 18 amino acids. Looked up from germline, CDR1 is MNHEY and CDR2 is SVGEGT. V lost 2 bases to trimming and J lost 4 bases; unmatched junction nucleotides: 6. The CDR3 is CASSYASGRASGANVLTF. The CDR3 region has the DNA TGTGCCAGCAGTTACGCTAGCGGGAGGGCCTCCGGGGCCAACGTCCTGACTTTC.

DNA of the CDR3: TGTGCCAGCTCACCACCGAGGTCTTCTAATGAAAAACTGTTTTTT. It yields the protein CASSPPRSSNEKLFF. This chain connects TRBV18 to TRBJ1-4; D is uncertain. Germline V lookup: CDR1 KGHSH, CDR2 LQKENI. The CDR3 has 15 amino acids. V lost 0 bases to trimming and J lost 3 bases, with 8 bases between them.

This sequence joins TRBV5-5 and TRBJ1-5, with D possibly matching TRBD1 (6 bases). This CDR3 has 15 amino acids. Looked up from germline, CDR1 is SGHKS and CDR2 is YYEKEE (reference sequence). V lost 1 base and J lost 6, with 14 bases in between. CDR3 in DNA: TGTGCCAGCAGCTTGCGTATGGGGGCTAGTCAGCCCCAGCATTTT. Translating it yields CASSLRMGASQPQHF.

The chain joins TRBV5-1 to TRBJ2-2; 12 bases match TRBD2. There are 17 residues in the CDR3. J was trimmed by 2 bases and V by 4 bases; bases with no gene match: 6. Germline-derived CDR1 and CDR2 are SGHRS and YFSETQ. DNA of the CDR3: TGCGCCAGCAGCGACCCTAGCGGGGGGGTCAACACCGGGGAGCTGTTTTTT. Amino acid sequence: CASSDPSGGVNTGELFF.

This CDR3 is CASSYSQGNGYTF. Written as DNA, the CDR3 is TGTGCCAGCAGTTACTCACAGGGGAATGGCTACACCTTC. The chain employs TRBV6-5 and TRBJ1-2, with 7 bases aligning to TRBD1. Trimming at V came to 0 bases and at J to 6 bases, leaving 1 base not matched to a gene. The germline gives CDR1 MNHEY, CDR2 SVGAGI. This CDR3 has 13 amino acids.